Shown below are 21 T cell receptor beta chains from a single sample sequenced in a study of siplizumab effects on memory and regulatory T cells. Measured with immunoSEQ multiplex PCR; TCRdb has only the in-frame clones, and not every one. Of about 120,000 clones detected, roughly 94% appear once; the ten largest clones hold 1.5% to 2%. Material for sequencing was non-Treg CD4+ T cells sorted from blood. The receptors come from a human donor in good health.

This clone has only one observation. The J gene is TRBJ2-7, the V gene TRBV18; TRBD2 aligns across 8 bases. CDR3 length: 14 amino acids. The germline gives CDR1 KGHSH, CDR2 LQKENI. V lost 4 bases to trimming and J lost 5 bases; unmatched junction nucleotides: 7. CDR3 in amino acids: CASSQSGSTNEQYF. The CDR3 DNA reads as TGTGCCAGCTCACAGAGCGGGAGTACCAACGAGCAGTACTTC. The full variable domain, completed using reference TRBV18 and TRBJ2-7, is NAGVMQNPRHLVRRRGQEARLRCSPMKGHSHVYWYRQLPEEGLKFMVYLQKENIIDESGMPKERFSAEFPKEGPSILRIQQVVRGDSAAYFCASSQSGSTNEQYFGPGTRLTVT.

The rearrangement joins TRBV6-5 to TRBJ2-5; 7 bases agree with TRBD2. J gave up 5 bases and V 10 bases, and 10 bases lay outside the gene matches. Germline CDR1 reads MNHEY; CDR2 reads SVGAGI. The CDR3 is 13 amino acids. CDR3 loop: CATGGKPWETQYF. The DNA of the CDR3 is TGTGCCACCGGGGGGAAACCCTGGGAGACCCAGTACTTC.

This chain links TRBV11-2 with TRBJ1-6; 8 nucleotides line up with TRBD1. Germline V lookup: CDR1 SGHAT, CDR2 FQNNGV. Unmatched junction bases numbered 2, after V lost 3 bases and J lost 7 bases. The CDR3 consists of 14 residues. The CDR3 reads CASSFQGANSPLHF. The CDR3 region has the DNA TGTGCCAGCAGCTTTCAGGGGGCGAATTCACCCCTCCACTTT.

The chain employs TRBV16 and TRBJ2-7; D might be TRBD1 or TRBD2, each matching 6 bases. CDR3 length: 17 amino acids. V shed 4 bases and J shed 0 bases, with 19 bases lying between them. Germline assignment: CDR1 KGHSY and CDR2 FQNENV. The CDR3 is CASSPFLRGRSSYEQYF. CDR3 bases: TGTGCCAGCAGCCCCTTCCTTCGGGGGCGAAGCTCCTACGAGCAGTACTTC.

This clone was observed a single time. The V call is TRBV7-9, the J call TRBJ1-4; D is uncertain. CDR3 length: 15 residues. Germline V CDR1 and CDR2: SEHNR, FQNEAQ (reference sequence). Trimming shortened V by 5 bases and J by 5 bases, and 15 bases separated the two germline ends. The CDR3 protein is CASSAVSEFNEKLFF. DNA of the CDR3: TGTGCCAGCAGCGCTGTCTCGGAGTTCAATGAAAAACTGTTTTTT. The whole variable domain, filled in from reference TRBV7-9 and TRBJ1-4, reads DTGVSQNPRHKITKRGQNVTFRCDPISEHNRLYWYRQTLGQGPEFLTYFQNEAQLEKSRLLSDRFSAERPKGSFSTLEIQRTEQGDSAMYLCASSAVSEFNEKLFFGSGTQLSVL.

This clone was observed a handful of times. This rearrangement joins TRBV7-2 to TRBJ2-5; D is tentatively TRBD1 or TRBD2 (5 bases each). Trimming stripped 5 bases from V and 5 bases from J, with 12 bases between. From germline, CDR1 is SGHTA and CDR2 FQGNSA. The CDR3 runs 13 residues. The CDR3 is CASSPGPQETQYF. The CDR3 DNA is TGTGCCAGCAGCCCGGGACCCCAGGAGACCCAGTACTTC.

The chain couples TRBV18 to TRBJ2-7, with D perhaps TRBD2 (6 bases). V lost 6 bases and J 3 bases, leaving 18 bases between the germline ends. CDR3 length: 15 residues. Per the germline V gene, CDR1 is KGHSH and CDR2 is LQKENI. CDR3 nucleotide sequence: TGTGCCAGCTCTCGGTCGGGGGTACTTGACTACGAGCAGTACTTC. Amino acid sequence: CASSRSGVLDYEQYF.

The chain recombines TRBV2 with TRBJ2-5, with a tentative D call TRBD2 (6 bases). This CDR3 comprises 12 residues. Germline V gene sequence: CDR1 SNHLY, CDR2 FYNNEI. V gave up 8 bases and J gave up 4 bases, with 11 bases separating them. The CDR3 loop reads CASWAGRETQYF. The CDR3, as DNA: TGTGCCAGCTGGGCGGGACGAGAGACCCAGTACTTC.

The gene calls are TRBV15 and TRBJ1-5; no clear D gene. The CDR3 consists of 13 residues. Between the trimmed V and J ends, which lost 0 bases and 5 bases, there was a span of 5 bases. Germline loops: CDR1 LNHNV, CDR2 YYDKDF (reference sequence). The chain's CDR3 is CATSRDQDQPQHF. Written as DNA, the CDR3 is TGTGCCACCAGCAGAGATCAAGATCAGCCCCAGCATTTT.

J is TRBJ1-2 and V is TRBV5-6; 7 bases agree with TRBD1. The CDR3 consists of 14 residues. The V gene's germline CDR1 is SGHDT and CDR2 YYEEEE. The J segment lost 7 bases and the V segment lost 0 bases, leaving 6 bases of the junction unmatched. CDR3 protein: CASSLEEGASGYTF. As DNA, the CDR3 is TGTGCCAGCAGCTTGGAAGAGGGGGCATCTGGCTACACCTTC.

The J gene is TRBJ2-7, the V gene TRBV9, with 10 bases fitting TRBD2. The CDR3 loop spans 18 amino acids. Germline-derived CDR1 and CDR2 are SGDLS and YYNGEE. Trimming removed 3 bases from V and 3 bases from J; junction bases left unmatched: 15. As DNA, the CDR3 is TGTGCCAGCAGCGCAGGACTAGCGGACCATAGAACTCGCTACGAGCAGTACTTC. Residues: CASSAGLADHRTRYEQYF.

The V gene is TRBV5-1, the J gene TRBJ2-7, with TRBD1 as a possible D gene (5 bases). Germline CDR1 is SGHRS and CDR2 is YFSETQ. Trimming stripped 4 bases from V and 2 bases from J, with 10 bases between. This CDR3 contains 13 residues. The CDR3 spells CASSADTAYEQYF. For the CDR3, the DNA is TGCGCCAGCAGCGCGGACACCGCCTACGAGCAGTACTTC.

The chain couples TRBV2 to TRBJ2-5, with unresolved D. CDR1 is SNHLY, CDR2 FYNNEI, per germline. The CDR3 has 13 residues. V was shortened by 2 bases and J by 5 bases, with 9 bases between the two germline ends. CDR3 sequence (DNA): TGTGCCAGCAGTGAATACATCAGGGAGACCCAGTACTTC. Translation: CASSEYIRETQYF.

The chain employs TRBV7-2 and TRBJ2-7; the D call may be TRBD1 or TRBD2 (5 bases each). The V gene's germline CDR1 is SGHTA and CDR2 FQGNSA. CDR3 length equals 15 residues. V was shortened by 5 bases and J by 1 base, with 15 bases between the two germline ends. CDR3 bases: TGTGCCAGCAGCCCCTCCGGGGCGAGGTCCTACGAGCAGTACTTC. The encoded protein is CASSPSGARSYEQYF.

The chain uses TRBV7-9 and TRBJ2-3; TRBD2 matches at 9 bases. Germline V gene data show CDR1 as SEHNR and CDR2 as FQNEAQ (reference sequence). CDR3 size: 13 residues. J lost 2 bases, V lost 8 bases, and 2 bases had no gene match. Written as DNA, the CDR3 is TGTGCCAGCCTAGCGGGGTTCACAGATACGCAGTATTTT. Protein: CASLAGFTDTQYF.

The gene calls are TRBV27 and TRBJ1-4; tentatively, D is TRBD1 (5 bases). The V end lost 6 bases, the J end lost 4 bases, and 15 bases lay between the germline ends. The germline V gene has CDR1 MNHEY and CDR2 SMNVEV (reference sequence). The CDR3 contains 15 residues. This CDR3 reads CASRGRVTFNEKLFF. The CDR3 DNA sequence: TGTGCCAGCAGAGGCAGGGTGACTTTTAATGAAAAACTGTTTTTT.

The chain joins TRBV15 to TRBJ1-2, with unresolved D. Germline V gene sequence: CDR1 LNHNV, CDR2 YYDKDF (reference sequence). The V and J ends lost 1 base and 8 bases respectively, with 8 bases between them. This CDR3 has 12 residues. The CDR3 DNA is TGTGCCACCAGCAGAGCACTTGAGGGCTACACCTTC. Its translation is CATSRALEGYTF.

The chain uses TRBV6-1 and TRBJ2-5; 7 bases map to TRBD2. Germline V gene lookup returns CDR1 MNHNS and CDR2 SASEGT. This CDR3 region has 13 residues. Trimming took 7 bases from V and 5 from J; bases not matched to a gene: 7. CDR3 DNA sequence: TGTGCCAGCACCTCGGGGGGTTTGGAGACCCAGTACTTC. This encodes CASTSGGLETQYF.

The CDR3 DNA reads as TGTGCCAGCAGTGGTCAGTCTAACTATGGCTACACCTTC. The encoded protein is CASSGQSNYGYTF. This chain connects TRBV2 to TRBJ1-2; D gene uncertain. Trimming left V 4 bases short and J 0 bases short, with 6 bases between. CDR1 SNHLY and CDR2 FYNNEI come from the germline V gene. The CDR3 runs to 13 residues.

The chain combines TRBV6-1 with TRBJ2-7, with D possibly TRBD2 on 7 matching bases. The CDR3 is 15 residues long. Per germline, CDR1 MNHNS and CDR2 SASEGT. V shed 5 bases and J shed 1 base, with 15 bases lying between them. This chain's CDR3 is CASSRNGGASYEQYF. CDR3 in DNA: TGTGCCAGCAGTCGTAATGGGGGGGCGTCCTACGAGCAGTACTTC.

The chain has TRBV5-1 and TRBJ1-1, with D maybe TRBD1 (6 bases). Germline V gene sequence: CDR1 SGHRS, CDR2 YFSETQ. The CDR3 covers 11 residues. The V end lost 7 bases, the J end lost 8 bases, and 12 bases lay between the germline ends. The DNA for the CDR3 is TGCGCCAGCCTTGAACAGGGCGAAGCTTTCTTT. Encoded protein: CASLEQGEAFF.